The clone carrying this T cell receptor beta chain came up once. The entry originates in a study of shared T cell receptors in the human thymus. TCRdb's table, derived via immunoSEQ multiplex PCR, lists solely in-frame clones and lacks some. This sample has hundreds of thousands of clones; about 90% occur once, and the top ten carry about 0.0094%. CDR3 length: 16 amino acids. Germline-derived CDR1 and CDR2 are MRHNA and SNTAGT. Unmatched junction bases numbered 3, after V lost 2 bases and J lost 2 bases. The same data also contributed to another study, on human thymus T cells. This second study notes: Thymus was obtained from resections taken during corrective heart surgery. Thymic repertoires overlap heavily among unrelated individuals, related research has reported.

This chain connects TRBV6-4 to TRBJ2-6; TRBD1 agrees at 7 bases. The receptor comes from a boy younger than two with a congenital heart defect. Sequencing input: thymocytes. In nucleotides, the CDR3 is TGTGCCAGCAGTGACCACCAGGGGGCTGGGGCCAACGTCCTGACTTTC. It codes for CASSDHQGAGANVLTF.